The source of this TCR beta chain is a study of neoadjuvant anti-PD-1 for oral cavity cancer. CDR1 LNHDA and CDR2 SQIVND come from the germline V gene (reference sequence). V lost 3 bases to trimming and J lost 2 bases; unmatched junction nucleotides: 10. This CDR3 is 17 amino acids long. This clone was recorded a few times. The data were produced by immunoSEQ multiplex PCR, yet TCRdb's version contains in-frame clones alone and is incomplete. The table shows fewer than 90,000 clones, with around 80% occurring only once. Stage II-IVA oral cavity squamous cell carcinoma was new and untreated by systemic or radiation therapy. Cohort: HPV-negative, locally advanced oral cavity squamous cell carcinoma patients. Analysis of PBMCs was direct, with no culture step.

The chain recombines TRBV19 with TRBJ1-5; TRBD1 matches 7 bases. Here the sequenced sample was PBMCs, taken before nivolumab (anti-PD-1) treatment. This receptor was identified in a person between 40 and 85 years old with oral cavity squamous cell carcinoma. The CDR3 coding sequence is TGTGCCAGTAGTATCGTCGTTGGGGGGACAGGCAATCAGCCCCAGCATTTT. It encodes CASSIVVGGTGNQPQHF.